This T cell receptor beta chain came from a study of blood T cell repertoires in COVID-19. Trimming took off 1 base at V and 2 bases at J, with 13 bases between the two ends. Germline V gives CDR1 SGHVS, CDR2 FQNEAQ. The CDR3 has 16 amino acids. How the authors handled the data: From reference gene primer amplification, estimates of nucleated cell counts were derived. This table comes from immunoSEQ multiplex PCR, and its TCRdb copy is limited to in-frame clones, with some not included. Clone size and V and J calls were adopted from that table, with D and trimming inferred from the DNA. The top ten clones hold about 1.5% of a sample with about 140,000 clones, around 90% of them seen once.

Sequenced: peripheral blood. The receptor's source is a woman aged 60-75 years with acute or convalescent COVID-19. The rearrangement uses TRBV7-8 and TRBJ2-3; D is perhaps TRBD2 (5 bases). This CDR3 reads CASSLVTAALTDTQYF. CDR3 nucleotide sequence: TGTGCCAGCAGCTTAGTAACAGCGGCCCTCACAGATACGCAGTATTTT.